Each of the 13 T cell receptor beta chains below was sequenced from the same sample in a study of cytomegalovirus exposure and HLA in healthy donors. The primer mix had 60 Vbeta and 13 Jbeta primers. Assay used: immunoSEQ multiplex PCR; TCRdb lists only in-frame clones, some missing. The profile covers about 200,000 clones, with approximately 86% appearing a single time and approximately 0.31% taken by the ten largest. The specimen sequenced was PBMCs. All receptors derive from a woman between 25 and 40 years old in good health and CMV-seronegative.

This chain uses TRBV4-2 with TRBJ2-2; 8 bases are shared with TRBD2. V lost 3 bases, J lost 7 bases, and 4 bases stayed unmatched. CDR1 and CDR2 (germline): LGHNA, YNFKEQ. The CDR3 consists of 14 residues. The CDR3 spells CASSQGLGGGELFF. DNA of the CDR3: TGTGCCAGCAGCCAGGGACTAGGGGGCGGGGAGCTGTTTTTT.

The CDR3: CASSRQTYEQYF. For the CDR3, the DNA is TGTGCCAGCAGCCGCCAGACCTACGAGCAGTACTTC. The chain combines TRBV5-6 with TRBJ2-7; D not resolved. There are 12 residues in the CDR3. Germline V gives CDR1 SGHDT, CDR2 YYEEEE. V was trimmed by 4 bases and J by 2 bases, leaving 7 bases between them. Supplemented by reference TRBV5-6 and TRBJ2-7, the full variable domain reads DAGVTQSPTHLIKTRGQQVTLRCSPKSGHDTVSWYQQALGQGPQFIFQYYEEEERQRGNFPDRFSGHQFPNYSSELNVNALLLGDSALYLCASSRQTYEQYFGPGTRLTVT.

V gene TRBV5-8 combines with J gene TRBJ2-2; D ambiguous. Between the trimmed V and J ends, which lost 4 bases and 5 bases, there was a span of 9 bases. CDR3 length: 13 residues. CDR1 and CDR2 (germline): SGHTS, YDEGEE. For the CDR3, the DNA is TGTGCCAGCAGCCGAAGGCGGACCGGGGAGCTGTTTTTT. This encodes CASSRRRTGELFF.

This chain uses TRBV29-1 with TRBJ2-7; TRBD2 matches at 10 bases. The V and J ends lost 4 bases and 6 bases, in that order; junction bases with no gene match: 12. There are 15 residues in the CDR3. Germline V gives CDR1 SQVTM, CDR2 ANQGSEA. CDR3 nucleotides: TGCAGCGTTGCCGCCGGGACTAGCGAGCTCGGCGAGCAGTACTTC. Amino acid sequence: CSVAAGTSELGEQYF.

CDR3 protein: CASSRTLDSSYNEQFF. The DNA for the CDR3 is TGCGCCAGCAGCCGGACTTTGGACAGCTCCTACAATGAGCAGTTCTTC. The J gene is TRBJ2-1, the V gene TRBV5-1; possible D gene TRBD1, 6 bases. The CDR3 sequence is 16 residues long. V shed 4 bases and J shed 0 bases, with 14 bases lying between them. Germline assignment: CDR1 SGHRS and CDR2 YFSETQ.

The V and J genes are TRBV27 and TRBJ1-6; the D is unclear. The CDR3 has 16 amino acids. Trimming cost V 4 bases and J 7 bases, with 17 bases left between them. Germline V gene lookup returns CDR1 MNHEY and CDR2 SMNVEV (reference sequence). The CDR3 sequence is CASSSPPRSPNSPLHF. The CDR3 DNA reads TGTGCCAGCAGTTCCCCCCCACGGTCCCCAAATTCACCCCTCCACTTT.

The CDR3 here is CASSLAQIQETQYF. The CDR3, as DNA: TGCGCCAGCAGCTTGGCACAGATCCAAGAGACCCAGTACTTC. The V gene is TRBV5-1, the J gene TRBJ2-5; D is uncertain. V was pared by 0 bases and J by 1 base, with 7 bases between. Germline-derived CDR1 and CDR2 are SGHRS and YFSETQ. This CDR3 has 14 amino acids.

The chain has TRBV30 and TRBJ2-1, with 8 bases aligning to TRBD2. The CDR3 covers 15 residues. V was pared by 8 bases and J by 9 bases, with 18 bases of the junction left unmatched. Germline V gives CDR1 GTSNPN, CDR2 SVGIG (reference sequence). CDR3 nucleotides: TGTGCCGGGGCCCTTTCGGGGGGGCATCGGAGTGAGCAGTTCTTC. This translates into CAGALSGGHRSEQFF.

The chain has TRBV19 and TRBJ2-6, with TRBD2 as a possible D gene (6 bases). The CDR3 is 17 amino acids. Germline V lookup: CDR1 LNHDA, CDR2 SQIVND (reference sequence). The V and J ends lost 2 bases and 4 bases respectively, with 15 bases between them. The DNA for the CDR3 is TGTGCCAGTAGTATATGGGCGGACGGGAGCGGGGCCAACGTCCTGACTTTC. The encoded protein is CASSIWADGSGANVLTF.

The chain joins TRBV28 to TRBJ1-1; D perhaps matches TRBD1 (5 bases). The V end was cut by 7 bases, the J end by 6 bases, with 24 bases between. The length of the CDR3 is 16 residues. Germline CDR1 and CDR2: MDHEN and SYDVKM. The chain's CDR3 is CASTVGSPLIGAEAFF. The CDR3 coding sequence is TGTGCCAGCACAGTAGGGTCTCCGTTAATAGGGGCTGAAGCTTTCTTT.

This clone was counted between two and nine times. The chain carries TRBV6-5 and TRBJ1-1, with 11 nucleotides matching TRBD1. The V gene's germline CDR1 is MNHEY and CDR2 SVGAGI. The CDR3 covers 14 residues. V trimming: 5 bases; J trimming: 1 base; junction bases outside the gene matches: 0. CDR3: CASSGTGGNTEAFF. Written as DNA, the CDR3 is TGTGCCAGCAGTGGGACAGGGGGGAACACTGAAGCTTTCTTT.

CDR3 region: CASSSPIQGNYGYTF. The CDR3 DNA follows: TGTGCCAGCAGCTCCCCAATACAGGGGAACTATGGCTACACCTTC. The chain uses TRBV5-6 and TRBJ1-2; the match to TRBD1 covers 7 bases. The CDR3 spans 15 residues. V trimming: 3 bases; J trimming: 2 bases; junction bases outside the gene matches: 7. Germline V gene data show CDR1 as SGHDT and CDR2 as YYEEEE.

This clone was seen a few times. This chain links TRBV5-4 with TRBJ2-1; possibly TRBD2 for D (5 bases). Trimming took 0 bases from V and 2 from J, leaving 6 bases between them. Germline V lookup: CDR1 SGHNT, CDR2 YYREEE (reference sequence). CDR3 length equals 14 residues. The CDR3 here is CASSLAGTYNEQFF. For the CDR3, the DNA is TGTGCCAGCAGCTTGGCGGGGACCTACAATGAGCAGTTCTTC.